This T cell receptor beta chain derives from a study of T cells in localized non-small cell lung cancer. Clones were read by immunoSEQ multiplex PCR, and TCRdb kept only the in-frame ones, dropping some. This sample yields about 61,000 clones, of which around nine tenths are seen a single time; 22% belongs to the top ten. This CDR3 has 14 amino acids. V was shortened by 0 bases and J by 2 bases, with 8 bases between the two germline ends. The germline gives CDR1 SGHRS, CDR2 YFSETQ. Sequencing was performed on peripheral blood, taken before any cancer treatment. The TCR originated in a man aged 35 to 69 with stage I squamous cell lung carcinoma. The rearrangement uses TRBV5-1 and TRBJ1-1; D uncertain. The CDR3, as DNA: TGCGCCAGCAGCTTGGGGAGCCATAACACTGAAGCTTTCTTT. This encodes CASSLGSHNTEAFF.